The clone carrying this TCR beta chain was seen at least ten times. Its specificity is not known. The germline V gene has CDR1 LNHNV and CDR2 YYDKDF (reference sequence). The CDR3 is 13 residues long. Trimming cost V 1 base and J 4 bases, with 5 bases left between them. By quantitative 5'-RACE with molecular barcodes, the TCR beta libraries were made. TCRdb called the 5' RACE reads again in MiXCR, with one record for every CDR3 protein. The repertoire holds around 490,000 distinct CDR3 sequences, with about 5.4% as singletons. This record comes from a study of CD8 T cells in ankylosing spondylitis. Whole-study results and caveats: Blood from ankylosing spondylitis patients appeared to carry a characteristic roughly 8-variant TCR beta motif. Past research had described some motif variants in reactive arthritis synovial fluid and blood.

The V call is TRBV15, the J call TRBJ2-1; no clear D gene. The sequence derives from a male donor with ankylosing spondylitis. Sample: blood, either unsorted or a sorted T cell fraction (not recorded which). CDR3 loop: CATSRASYNEQFF. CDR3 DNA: TGTGCCACCAGCAGAGCCAGTTACAATGAGCAGTTCTTC. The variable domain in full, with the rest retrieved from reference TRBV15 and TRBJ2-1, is DAMVIQNPRYQVTQFGKPVTLSCSQTLNHNVMYWYQQKSSQAPKLLFHYYDKDFNNEADTPDNFQSRRPNTSFCFLDIRSPGLGDTAMYLCATSRASYNEQFFGPGTRLTVL.